The 15 T cell receptor beta chains in this list originate from one sample, sequenced in a study of CD8 T cells in ankylosing spondylitis. MiXCR, applied by TCRdb to the 5' RACE reads, yields one record per CDR3 protein. In the table there are 250,000 to 300,000 distinct CDR3 sequences, about 20% of which are singletons. The material sequenced was blood, either unsorted or a sorted T cell fraction (not recorded which). The receptor set was obtained from a male donor with ankylosing spondylitis or in good health (not recorded which).

This clonotype was detected ten times or more. The chain recombines TRBV4-1 with TRBJ2-3, with D possibly matching TRBD1 (6 bases). This CDR3 spans 14 amino acids. Germline V gene lookup returns CDR1 MGHRA and CDR2 YSYEKL. V was cut by 4 bases and J by 1 base, with 9 bases left in between. CDR3 sequence reads: CASSPRGGTDTQYF. The CDR3 coding sequence is TGCGCCAGCAGCCCCAGGGGCGGCACAGATACGCAGTATTTT.

The sample holds many counts of this clonotype. This chain connects TRBV28 to TRBJ2-2, with TRBD2 as a possible D gene (6 bases). The CDR3 totals 14 residues. Trimming stripped 2 bases from V and 13 bases from J, with 17 bases between. Germline CDR1 and CDR2: MDHEN and SYDVKM. In DNA form, the CDR3 reads TGTGCCAGCAGTTTAAACCTAGCGCCGCATGTGCTGTTTTTT. Amino acid sequence: CASSLNLAPHVLFF. The whole variable domain, filled in from reference TRBV28 and TRBJ2-2, reads DVKVTQSSRYLVKRTGEKVFLECVQDMDHENMFWYRQDPGLGLRLIYFSYDVKMKEKGDIPEGYSVSREKKERFSLILESASTNQTSMYLCASSLNLAPHVLFFGEGSRLTVL.

For the CDR3, the DNA is TGTGCCAGCAGCTTGGAACTCGACACAGATACGCAGTATTTT. This codes for CASSLELDTDTQYF. The rearrangement uses TRBV5-4 and TRBJ2-3; D gene uncertain. Looked up from germline, CDR1 is SGHNT and CDR2 is YYREEE (reference sequence). The CDR3 is 14 amino acids. V gave up 0 bases and J gave up 2 bases, with 7 bases separating them.

The genes are TRBV29-1 and TRBJ2-7; TRBD1 matches at 8 bases. This CDR3 is built from 12 residues. The ends lost 4 bases at V and 6 bases at J; junction bases unmatched: 5. From germline, CDR1 is SQVTM and CDR2 ANQGSEA. CDR3 amino acids: CSVVGQGGEQYF. The CDR3 nucleotides read TGCAGCGTTGTCGGACAGGGTGGCGAGCAGTACTTC.

The sample holds a few counts of this clonotype. CDR3 in amino acids: CASSYNRADEQYF. CDR3 DNA: TGTGCCAGCAGTTATAACAGGGCCGACGAGCAGTACTTC. This chain joins TRBV6-2 or TRBV6-3 and TRBJ2-7; a possible D gene is TRBD1 (6 bases). Looked up from germline, CDR1 is MNHEY and CDR2 is SVGEGT. The V end was cut by 3 bases, the J end by 5 bases, with 11 bases between. This CDR3 is 13 amino acids long.

This clonotype appeared a few times. The chain is built from TRBV24-1 and TRBJ2-1, with TRBD2 matching over 7 bases. The CDR3 is 15 residues long. After removal of 6 bases from V and 3 bases from J, the junction contained 7 bases not matched to a gene. Germline V gene sequence: CDR1 KGHDR, CDR2 SFDVKD. Written as DNA, the CDR3 is TGTGCCACCAGTCGCGCGGGAGACCTCTACAATGAGCAGTTCTTC. Encoded protein: CATSRAGDLYNEQFF.

The rearrangement uses TRBV12-3 or TRBV12-4 and TRBJ2-1; D remains unclear. The V end was cut by 7 bases, the J end by 9 bases, with 10 bases between. CDR3 length: 11 amino acids. The CDR3 loop is CASTGGFEQFF. The DNA of the CDR3 is TGTGCCAGCACTGGTGGGTTTGAGCAGTTCTTC.

The chain recombines TRBV12-3 or TRBV12-4 with TRBJ2-7, with 9 bases fitting TRBD1. CDR3 length: 16 amino acids. V dropped 3 bases and J dropped 5; count of bases not matched to a gene: 11. The CDR3 here is CASSFSRDREMDEQYF. DNA of the CDR3: TGTGCCAGCAGTTTCAGTCGGGACAGGGAAATGGACGAGCAGTACTTC.

V gene TRBV12-3 or TRBV12-4 combines with J gene TRBJ2-3; tentatively, D is TRBD2 (5 bases). V lost 6 bases and J 1 base, leaving 14 bases between the germline ends. CDR3 length: 15 residues. The CDR3 here is CASSPRGRRTDTQYF. In DNA form, the CDR3 reads TGTGCCAGCAGCCCCCGAGGGCGTCGCACAGATACGCAGTATTTT.

Regarding this clonotype: A single base separates this from a much larger clone, so it may be a read error. CDR3: CASSLEANNEQFF. The CDR3 region has the DNA TGTGCCAGCAGCTTGGAGGCCAACAATGAGCAGTTCTTC. The J gene is TRBJ2-1, the V gene TRBV11-2; the D gene is possibly TRBD2 (5 bases). In germline, CDR1 is SGHAT, CDR2 FQNNGV. The CDR3 contains 13 residues. Trimming took off 3 bases at V and 5 bases at J, with 8 bases between the two ends.

This clonotype turned up a few times. This rearrangement joins TRBV7-2 to TRBJ2-3, with 7 bases that match TRBD2. Germline assignment: CDR1 SGHTA and CDR2 FQGNSA. J gave up 3 bases and V 0 bases, and 9 bases lay outside the gene matches. The CDR3 has 17 amino acids. CDR3 sequence (DNA): TGTGCCAGCAGCTTAGCTAGTCCGGGAGGTCGAACAGATACGCAGTATTTT. Translated, it gives CASSLASPGGRTDTQYF.

The chain uses TRBV27 and TRBJ2-2; a possible D gene is TRBD1 (6 bases). CDR1 is MNHEY, CDR2 SMNVEV, per germline (reference sequence). The CDR3 totals 17 residues. The V end was cut by 3 bases, the J end by 7 bases, with 21 bases between. CDR3 loop: CASSFYRDPLGSGELFF. DNA for the CDR3: TGTGCCAGCAGTTTCTACAGGGACCCCCTGGGAAGCGGGGAGCTGTTTTTT.

Ten or more counts support this clonotype. The gene calls are TRBV28 and TRBJ2-7, with 8 bases aligning to TRBD1. The CDR3 loop spans 16 amino acids. Per the germline V gene, CDR1 is MDHEN and CDR2 is SYDVKM. With 4 bases clipped from V and 2 bases from J, the junction kept 10 bases outside the gene matches. CDR3 region: CASSSQTGAPTYEQYF. The DNA for the CDR3 is TGTGCCAGCAGTTCACAGACAGGGGCCCCGACCTACGAGCAGTACTTC.

This clonotype has a count of ten or more. The genes are TRBV9 and TRBJ2-1; 14 positions match TRBD2. The germline V gene has CDR1 SGDLS and CDR2 YYNGEE. This CDR3 is built from 17 residues. V was pared by 4 bases and J by 5 bases, with 8 bases of the junction left unmatched. This chain's CDR3 is CASSPLTSGREDNEQFF. The CDR3 nucleotides read TGTGCCAGCAGCCCTTTGACTAGCGGGAGGGAGGACAATGAGCAGTTCTTC.

This chain joins TRBV4-3 and TRBJ1-2; TRBD1 aligns across 7 bases. The J segment lost 4 bases and the V segment lost 0 bases, leaving 5 bases of the junction unmatched. The CDR3 has 15 residues. Germline CDR1 reads LGHNA; CDR2 reads YSLEER. This chain's CDR3 is CASSQDLGGGYGYTF. CDR3 DNA sequence: TGCGCCAGCAGCCAAGATCTAGGGGGCGGCTATGGCTACACCTTC.